One sample yielded the 32 T cell receptor beta chains listed below, sequenced in a study of response to subunit inactivated influenza vaccine. TCRdb reprocessed the RT-PCR reads with MiXCR, giving one entry per CDR3 protein. The table lists 300,000 to 350,000 distinct CDR3 sequences, 20% to 25% of them singletons. The input for sequencing was PBMCs from blood, taken about 20 months after vaccination. The receptors were sampled from a man aged 45 to 75 who received an inactivated influenza vaccine.

This clonotype was picked up a small number of times. The V call is TRBV6-5, the J call TRBJ1-5; D gene uncertain. V lost 4 bases to trimming and J lost 5 bases, with 12 bases between them. The V gene's germline CDR1 is MNHEY and CDR2 SVGAGI. This CDR3 has 14 residues. The CDR3 loop is CASSSEINYQPQHF. Written as DNA, the CDR3 is TGTGCCAGCAGTTCCGAGATTAATTATCAGCCCCAGCATTTT.

This chain joins TRBV5-1 and TRBJ2-7; tentatively, D is TRBD1 (6 bases). V shed 2 bases and J shed 6 bases, with 12 bases lying between them. The CDR3 contains 13 residues. Germline values: CDR1 SGHRS, CDR2 YFSETQ. Here the CDR3 reads CASSLQGDGEQYF. CDR3 nucleotides: TGCGCCAGCAGCTTACAGGGTGACGGCGAGCAGTACTTC.

The chain is built from TRBV30 and TRBJ2-3; possible D gene TRBD1, 5 bases. CDR3 length: 14 residues. V lost 5 bases and J 5 bases, leaving 17 bases between the germline ends. In germline, CDR1 is GTSNPN, CDR2 SVGIG (reference sequence). The CDR3, as DNA: TGTGCCTGGGGTGGGGCCAAGACTTTAGATACGCAGTATTTT. Its protein product is CAWGGAKTLDTQYF.

This clonotype was found a few times. V and J are TRBV4-3 and TRBJ1-2, with D possibly matching TRBD1 (5 bases). V was shortened by 0 bases and J by 7 bases, with 21 bases between the two germline ends. CDR1 LGHNA and CDR2 YSLEER come from the germline V gene. This CDR3 has 17 amino acids. CDR3 sequence reads: CASSQDSVRGHEGGYTF. The CDR3 nucleotides read TGCGCCAGCAGCCAAGACTCCGTTCGGGGCCATGAGGGTGGCTACACCTTC.

This clonotype was picked up many times. This sequence joins TRBV7-2 and TRBJ1-3, with D unresolved. Trimming left V 0 bases short and J 8 bases short, with 14 bases between. The CDR3 totals 15 residues. CDR1 SGHTA and CDR2 FQGNSA come from the germline V gene. This CDR3 reads CASSLALQEAHTIYF. CDR3 sequence (DNA): TGTGCCAGCAGCTTAGCCCTGCAGGAGGCTCACACCATATATTTT.

Concerning this clonotype itself: Given the absence of the conserved phenylalanine or tryptophan at the CDR3 end, a read error is likely. CDR3 amino acids: CSVGSTKAKNVQYV. The CDR3 nucleotides are TGCAGCGTTGGGTCGACGAAAGCCAAAAACGTTCAGTACGTC. This chain connects TRBV29-1 to TRBJ2-4; D unresolved. CDR1 is SQVTM, CDR2 ANQGSEA, per germline. The CDR3 totals 14 residues.

This clonotype was seen only a few times. This chain joins TRBV4-1 and TRBJ1-5; D possibly corresponds to TRBD1 (5 bases). The germline gives CDR1 MGHRA, CDR2 YSYEKL. This CDR3 is 16 amino acids long. V gave up 2 bases and J gave up 4 bases, with 15 bases separating them. The CDR3 nucleotides read TGCGCCAGCAGCCAAACCCATTCAGGGCCTAATCAGCCCCAGCATTTT. Protein product: CASSQTHSGPNQPQHF.

The CDR3 coding sequence is TGCAGCGTGACACAGGGTTCATACGGCGAGCAGTACTTC. Translation gives CSVTQGSYGEQYF. V usage is TRBV29-1 and J usage is TRBJ2-7, with TRBD1 as a possible D gene (6 bases). The CDR3 covers 13 residues. Deletions cut 6 bases from V and 6 bases from J, with 18 bases between. Germline CDR1 is SQVTM and CDR2 is ANQGSEA.

The chain is built from TRBV7-9 and TRBJ1-4; a possible D gene is TRBD1 (6 bases). The V gene lost 1 base and the J gene lost 14 bases, with 8 bases spanning the gap. Germline V gene lookup returns CDR1 SEHNR and CDR2 FQNEAQ (reference sequence). The CDR3 runs 11 residues. CDR3 amino acids: CASSLGRGLFF. CDR3 DNA sequence: TGTGCCAGCAGCTTAGGCAGGGGCCTGTTTTTT.

This chain joins TRBV15 and TRBJ1-2; D not certain. Germline V CDR1 and CDR2: LNHNV, YYDKDF (reference sequence). CDR3 length equals 13 residues. V was cut by 0 bases and J by 7 bases, with 9 bases left in between. CDR3 loop: CATSREGIRGYTF. The DNA of the CDR3 is TGTGCCACCAGCAGAGAAGGCATCCGTGGCTACACCTTC.

The J gene is TRBJ1-5, the V gene TRBV7-2, with 8 nucleotides matching TRBD1. Losses at the gene ends were 5 bases for V and 7 bases for J; bases not matched to a gene: 13. CDR1 SGHTA and CDR2 FQGNSA come from the germline V gene. The CDR3 is 16 residues long. Written as DNA, the CDR3 is TGTGCCAGCAGCGCTAGAGGACAGGGTATACACCAGCCCCAGCATTTT. Translating it yields CASSARGQGIHQPQHF.

Notes on this clonotype: Germline is not matched at one junction end, which may reflect a read error. The V call is TRBV6-5, the J call TRBJ2-4; TRBD1 might be the D (6 bases). The CDR3 is 11 amino acids. Germline V lookup: CDR1 MNHEY, CDR2 SVGAGI. The CDR3 sequence is CASSFGGIQHF. The CDR3 DNA sequence: TGTGCCAGCAGTTTTGGGGGCATTCAGCACTTC.

In regard to this clonotype: The conserved final phenylalanine or tryptophan is absent from the CDR3, which likely points to a read error. The limits of the CDR3 on the DNA are not certain, so only TCRdb's listed CDR3 is given. This sequence joins TRBV7-9 and TRBJ2-1; the table names TRBD2, a call not compared with the DNA. Per the germline V gene, CDR1 is SEHNR and CDR2 is FQNEAQ (reference sequence). The CDR3 totals 12 residues, both ends included. CDR3 sequence: CASSLVSGLAFL.

Only a few counts were recorded for this clonotype. The V gene is TRBV10-3, the J gene TRBJ1-4, with D unclear. V was trimmed by 6 bases and J by 5 bases, leaving 7 bases between them. CDR1 is ENHRY, CDR2 SYGVKD, per germline. The CDR3 loop spans 12 amino acids. This CDR3 is CAISGANEKLFF. The CDR3 bases are TGTGCCATCAGCGGAGCGAATGAAAAACTGTTTTTT.

This clonotype was detected a few times. This chain connects TRBV5-1 to TRBJ2-2; possible D gene TRBD2, 6 bases. Trimming took 5 bases from V and 2 from J, leaving 13 bases between them. Germline-derived CDR1 and CDR2 are SGHRS and YFSETQ. This CDR3 comprises 15 residues. Here the CDR3 reads CASRPGSPNTGELFF. The CDR3 coding sequence is TGCGCCAGCAGGCCCGGGAGCCCTAACACCGGGGAGCTGTTTTTT.

The chain is built from TRBV10-3 and TRBJ2-7; maybe TRBD2 (7 bases). Germline V CDR1 and CDR2: ENHRY, SYGVKD. CDR3 length: 16 residues. V lost 10 bases to trimming and J lost 3 bases, with 25 bases between them. The CDR3 here is CATKGGGGPSYYEQYF. In DNA form, the CDR3 reads TGTGCCACCAAGGGGGGGGGCGGACCCTCCTACTACGAGCAGTACTTC.

J is TRBJ2-3 and V is TRBV6-5, with TRBD2 identical over 9 bases. CDR1 MNHEY and CDR2 SVGAGI come from the germline V gene. The CDR3 spans 17 residues. J gave up 3 bases and V 0 bases, and 7 bases lay outside the gene matches. In DNA form, the CDR3 reads TGTGCCAGCAGTTACTCGATTGGTAGCGGGGGTACAGATACGCAGTATTTT. It is translated as CASSYSIGSGGTDTQYF.

This clonotype has more than one count but fewer than ten. This chain links TRBV20-1 with TRBJ1-5; D possibly corresponds to TRBD1 (5 bases). CDR1 is DFQATT and CDR2 is SNEGSKA in the germline V gene (reference sequence). This CDR3 is built from 13 residues. Trimming stripped 3 bases from V and 9 bases from J, with 15 bases between. DNA for the CDR3: TGCAGTGCTAGTGAATCTGCGAGGGGGCCCCAGCATTTT. Amino acids: CSASESARGPQHF.

The chain links TRBV4-3 to TRBJ2-1; TRBD2 is a possible D gene (5 bases). Germline values: CDR1 LGHNA, CDR2 YSLEER. The V end was cut by 0 bases, the J end by 4 bases, with 13 bases between. CDR3 length: 16 residues. CDR3 sequence: CASSQDSDSAYNEQFF. The DNA for the CDR3 is TGCGCCAGCAGCCAAGATAGCGATAGCGCGTACAATGAGCAGTTCTTC.

V gene TRBV10-3 combines with J gene TRBJ2-7, with 8 nucleotides matching TRBD1. After removal of 6 bases from V and 3 bases from J, the junction contained 7 bases not matched to a gene. The CDR3 spans 14 residues. Per the germline V gene, CDR1 is ENHRY and CDR2 is SYGVKD. DNA for the CDR3: TGTGCCATCAGGAGGACAGGGTCAGACTACGAGCAGTACTTC. It is translated as CAIRRTGSDYEQYF.

Only a few counts were recorded for this clonotype. V usage is TRBV4-1 and J usage is TRBJ2-1, with D perhaps TRBD2 (6 bases). The V end was cut by 2 bases, the J end by 2 bases, with 13 bases between. CDR1 and CDR2 (germline): MGHRA, YSYEKL. CDR3 size: 16 residues. CDR3 DNA sequence: TGCGCCAGCAGCCAATCCCGGGACTTAACCTACAATGAGCAGTTCTTC. Translating it yields CASSQSRDLTYNEQFF.

This clonotype was detected a few times. The V call is TRBV20-1, the J call TRBJ1-5, with 7 bases lining up with TRBD1. The CDR3 is made up of 14 amino acids. The ends lost 4 bases at V and 0 bases at J; junction bases unmatched: 3. Germline V gene lookup returns CDR1 DFQATT and CDR2 SNEGSKA (reference sequence). CDR3 nucleotides: TGCAGTGCTACCGGGACAGCTAGCAATCAGCCCCAGCATTTT. This codes for CSATGTASNQPQHF.

At least ten counts were recorded for this clonotype. V usage is TRBV2 and J usage is TRBJ1-5; D is unclear. In germline, CDR1 is SNHLY, CDR2 FYNNEI. This CDR3 is 14 amino acids long. V lost 5 bases, J lost 0 bases, and 8 bases lay in between. The CDR3 DNA follows: TGTGCCAGCAGTATGGAATATAGCAATCAGCCCCAGCATTTT. It specifies CASSMEYSNQPQHF. The complete variable domain, with remaining parts taken from reference TRBV2 and TRBJ1-5, reads EPEVTQTPSHQVTQMGQEVILRCVPISNHLYFYWYRQILGQKVEFLVSFYNNEISEKSEIFDDQFSVERPDGSNFTLKIRSTKLEDSAMYFCASSMEYSNQPQHFGDGTRLSIL.

This clonotype was picked up many times. Relative to the germline gene, one junction end is altered; a read error may explain this. This chain joins TRBV12-3 or TRBV12-4 and TRBJ1-2; TRBD1 is a possible D gene (6 bases). The CDR3 extends over 13 amino acids. CDR3 in amino acids: CASSLAGDYGYTF. As DNA, the CDR3 is TGTGCCAGCAGCTTAGCAGGGGACTATGGCTACACCTTC.

This clonotype has just a few counts. The chain carries TRBV3-1 and TRBJ2-1; D not certain. Trimming pared 4 bases from V and 5 bases from J, leaving 9 bases between. This CDR3 has 13 residues. CDR1 is LGHDT, CDR2 YNNKEL, per germline (reference sequence). The chain's CDR3 is CASSRAVHNEQFF. The DNA of the CDR3 is TGTGCCAGCAGCCGAGCCGTCCACAATGAGCAGTTCTTC.

This sequence joins TRBV6-1 and TRBJ1-5; D is possibly TRBD1 (5 bases). The CDR3 covers 14 residues. Trimming took 5 bases from V and 6 from J, leaving 14 bases between them. Germline-derived CDR1 and CDR2 are MNHNS and SASEGT. CDR3 amino acids: CASSTGHGRQPQHF. The CDR3 bases are TGTGCCAGCAGTACCGGACATGGACGTCAGCCCCAGCATTTT.

This clonotype was observed at least ten times. CDR3 in DNA: TGTGCCAGCAGTGAAAGAGGCGGGGGGAGCCCAGATACGCAGTATTTT. This encodes CASSERGGGSPDTQYF. V usage is TRBV6-4 and J usage is TRBJ2-3; 8 nucleotides line up with TRBD2. The length of the CDR3 is 16 residues. V was clipped by 3 bases and J by 4 bases; unmatched bases: 9. CDR1 is MRHNA, CDR2 SNTAGT, per germline.

This chain links TRBV10-3 with TRBJ1-5; 8 bases agree with TRBD1. Trimming removed 6 bases from V and 6 bases from J; junction bases left unmatched: 7. The CDR3 sequence is 14 residues long. Germline loops: CDR1 ENHRY, CDR2 SYGVKD. CDR3 bases: TGTGCCATCAGCGAGGACAGGGAAGCTCAGCCCCAGCATTTT. This codes for CAISEDREAQPQHF.

The chain is built from TRBV4-3 and TRBJ2-4; 11 positions match TRBD1. CDR1 is LGHNA and CDR2 is YSLEER in the germline V gene. The CDR3 length is 14 residues. Trimming removed 1 base from V and 13 bases from J; junction bases left unmatched: 6. The CDR3 coding sequence is TGCGCCAGCAGCCAAGTAGGACAGGGGGCAACCCAGTACTTC. Encoded protein: CASSQVGQGATQYF.

There are many counts of this clonotype. V is TRBV5-1 and J is TRBJ2-7, with 8 positions matching TRBD2. This CDR3 comprises 13 residues. The V and J ends lost 3 bases and 4 bases, in that order; junction bases with no gene match: 3. Looked up from germline, CDR1 is SGHRS and CDR2 is YFSETQ. The CDR3 nucleotides read TGCGCCAGCAGCTCGACTAGCGATTACGAGCAGTACTTC. Its protein is CASSSTSDYEQYF. The whole variable domain, remainder taken from reference TRBV5-1 and TRBJ2-7, is KAGVTQTPRYLIKTRGQQVTLSCSPISGHRSVSWYQQTPGQGLQFLFEYFSETQRNKGNFPGRFSGRQFSNSRSEMNVSTLELGDSALYLCASSSTSDYEQYFGPGTRLTVT.

The chain carries TRBV20-1 and TRBJ1-4; D gene unclear. The CDR3 has 14 residues. Germline CDR1 and CDR2: DFQATT and SNEGSKA (reference sequence). Trimming removed 6 bases from V and 5 bases from J, with 16 bases in between. The DNA for the CDR3 is TGCAGTGCGTCCCCTGGTGGTGGAAATGAAAAACTGTTTTTT. It translates to CSASPGGGNEKLFF.

V and J are TRBV7-9 and TRBJ1-5; D not certain. V was clipped by 3 bases and J by 2 bases, with 14 bases between them. The germline gives CDR1 SEHNR, CDR2 FQNEAQ (reference sequence). This CDR3 is built from 16 residues. The CDR3 loop is CASSFGGSGGNQPQHF. CDR3 DNA: TGTGCCAGCAGCTTTGGAGGATCTGGGGGCAATCAGCCCCAGCATTTT.